These 7 T cell receptor beta chains came from one sample sequenced in a study of shared clonotypes between healthy human individuals. The table came from immunoSEQ multiplex PCR; TCRdb's copy has only in-frame clones and leaves some out. The repertoire holds some 2,500,000 clones, with roughly 92% as singletons. The material sequenced was naive CD4+ T cells from PBMCs. The subset was: CD45RA+ positively selected. The receptor set was obtained from a man aged 18 to 29 in good health. Some clones in this sample may be carry-over from other donors' samples.

The J gene is TRBJ2-5, the V gene TRBV5-1; D ambiguous. The V gene lost 0 bases and the J gene lost 5 bases, with 17 bases spanning the gap. The CDR3 is made up of 16 amino acids. Germline loops: CDR1 SGHRS, CDR2 YFSETQ. This CDR3 reads CASSLVPELPEETQYF. In DNA form, the CDR3 reads TGCGCCAGCAGCTTGGTACCGGAGCTACCAGAGGAGACCCAGTACTTC.

The V and J genes are TRBV5-4 and TRBJ2-5; tentative D call: TRBD2 (5 bases). The CDR3 sequence is 16 residues long. V lost 6 bases, J lost 5 bases, and 23 bases lay in between. Germline assignment: CDR1 SGHNT and CDR2 YYREEE (reference sequence). The CDR3: CASTPAGRPRGETQYF. CDR3 coding DNA: TGTGCCAGCACCCCGGCCGGCAGGCCCCGGGGTGAGACCCAGTACTTC.

Written as DNA, the CDR3 is TGTGCCTGGAGGCTAAATATCCGGGACAGGGGCACCGGGGAGCTGTTTTTT. This encodes CAWRLNIRDRGTGELFF. The V and J genes are TRBV30 and TRBJ2-2; 10 bases are shared with TRBD1. The CDR3 has 17 residues. V trimming: 3 bases; J trimming: 4 bases; junction bases outside the gene matches: 11. The germline V gene encodes CDR1 GTSNPN and CDR2 SVGIG (reference sequence).

CDR3 nucleotides: TGTGCCAGCAGTACCCCGGAGGGTGGCTACACCTTC. Amino acid sequence: CASSTPEGGYTF. V gene TRBV6-5 combines with J gene TRBJ1-2; D is ambiguous. Germline CDR1 is MNHEY and CDR2 is SVGAGI. V gave up 5 bases and J gave up 7 bases, with 11 bases separating them. The CDR3 extends over 12 amino acids.

The chain carries TRBV19 and TRBJ2-2; D uncertain. Germline CDR1 and CDR2: LNHDA and SQIVND (reference sequence). V gave up 5 bases and J gave up 8 bases, with 15 bases separating them. The CDR3 contains 14 residues. The CDR3 here is CASSAPWATGELFF. CDR3 nucleotides: TGTGCCAGTAGTGCCCCCTGGGCAACTGGGGAGCTGTTTTTT.

J is TRBJ1-5 and V is TRBV15; D might be TRBD1 (5 bases). The V gene's germline CDR1 is LNHNV and CDR2 YYDKDF (reference sequence). V shed 1 base and J shed 2 bases, with 12 bases lying between them. This CDR3 comprises 16 residues. CDR3 protein: CATSRGITGGNQPQHF. For the CDR3, the DNA is TGTGCCACCAGCAGAGGTATCACAGGCGGCAATCAGCCCCAGCATTTT.

The CDR3, as DNA: TGTGCCAGCAGCCTCGACACGCCCACAGATACGCAGTATTTT. It codes for CASSLDTPTDTQYF. The chain uses TRBV7-8 and TRBJ2-3; no reliable D call. Trimming took off 5 bases at V and 2 bases at J, with 11 bases between the two ends. The germline gives CDR1 SGHVS, CDR2 FQNEAQ. The CDR3 consists of 14 residues. The whole variable domain, remainder taken from reference TRBV7-8 and TRBJ2-3, is GAGVSQSPRYKVAKRGQDVALRCDPISGHVSLFWYQQALGQGPEFLTYFQNEAQLDKSGLPSDRFFAERPEGSVSTLKIQRTQQEDSAVYLCASSLDTPTDTQYFGPGTRLTVL.